This TCR beta chain was captured in a study of T cell responses to AZD1222 COVID-19 vaccine. Study at large: Second-dose intervals near 4 or 12 weeks were combined.

The study, taken as a whole, reports: Across spike, vaccine-associated CD4 TCRs were found, dominant at 160-218 and 743-854. No repertoire was sampled before or during the peak T cell response, only after it. Compared with day 0, the breadth and depth of the Spike-specific TCR repertoire rose significantly after two doses of AZD1222.

The data were produced by immunoSEQ multiplex PCR, yet TCRdb's version contains in-frame clones alone and is incomplete. Among over 100,000 clones listed, 70% to 90% were seen once. Notes on this clone: What it recognizes is unknown.

The CDR3 runs to 14 residues. Germline-derived CDR1 and CDR2 are SGHDT and YYEEEE. Trimming shortened V by 1 base and J by 2 bases, and 10 bases separated the two germline ends. Material: peripheral blood, obtained on day 0 of AZD1222 vaccination. The TCR originated in an adult in good health. V usage is TRBV5-6 and J usage is TRBJ2-7; no firm D call. For the CDR3, the DNA is TGTGCCAGCAGCTTGTTATTGGGAACCTACGAGCAGTACTTC. Translated, it gives CASSLLLGTYEQYF.